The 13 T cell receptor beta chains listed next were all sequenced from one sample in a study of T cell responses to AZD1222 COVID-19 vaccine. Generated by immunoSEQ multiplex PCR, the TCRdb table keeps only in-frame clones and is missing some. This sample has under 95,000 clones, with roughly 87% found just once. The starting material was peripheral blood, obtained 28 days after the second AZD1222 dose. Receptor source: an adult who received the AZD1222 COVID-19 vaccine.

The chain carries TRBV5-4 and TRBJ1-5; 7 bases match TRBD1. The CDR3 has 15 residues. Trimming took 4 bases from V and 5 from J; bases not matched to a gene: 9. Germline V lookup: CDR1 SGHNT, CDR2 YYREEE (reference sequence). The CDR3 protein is CASSKSTGKDQPQHF. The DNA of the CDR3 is TGTGCCAGCAGCAAATCGACAGGGAAGGATCAGCCCCAGCATTTT.

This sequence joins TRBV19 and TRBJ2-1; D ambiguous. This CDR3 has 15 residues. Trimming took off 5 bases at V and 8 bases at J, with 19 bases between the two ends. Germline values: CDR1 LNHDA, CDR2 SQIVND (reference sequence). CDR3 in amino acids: CASSGPTPGSYEQFF. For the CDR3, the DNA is TGTGCCAGTAGTGGACCGACCCCTGGAAGTTATGAGCAGTTCTTC.

The CDR3 protein is CASSLTSQGHGYTF. CDR3 coding DNA: TGTGCCAGCAGCTTAACATCGCAGGGACATGGCTACACCTTC. The rearrangement uses TRBV7-9 and TRBJ1-2; tentative D call: TRBD1 (5 bases). Germline V gene data show CDR1 as SEHNR and CDR2 as FQNEAQ (reference sequence). The V end lost 2 bases, the J end lost 6 bases, and 13 bases lay between the germline ends. The CDR3 has 14 residues.

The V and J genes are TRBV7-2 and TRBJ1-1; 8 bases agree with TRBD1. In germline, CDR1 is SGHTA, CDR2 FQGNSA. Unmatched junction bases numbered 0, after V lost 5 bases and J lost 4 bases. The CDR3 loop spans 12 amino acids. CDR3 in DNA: TGTGCCAGCAGCGACAGGGGCACTGAAGCTTTCTTT. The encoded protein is CASSDRGTEAFF. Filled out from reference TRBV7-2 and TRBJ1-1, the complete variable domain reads GAGVSQSPSNKVTEKGKDVELRCDPISGHTALYWYRQSLGQGLEFLIYFQGNSAPDKSGLPSDRFSAERTGGSVSTLTIQRTQQEDSAVYLCASSDRGTEAFFGQGTRLTVV.

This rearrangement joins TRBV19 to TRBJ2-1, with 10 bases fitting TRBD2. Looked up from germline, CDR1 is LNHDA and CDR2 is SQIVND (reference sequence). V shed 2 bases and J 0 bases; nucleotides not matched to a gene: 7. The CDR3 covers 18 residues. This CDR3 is CASSIIIAGGSSYNEQFF. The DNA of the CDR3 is TGTGCCAGTAGTATAATAATAGCGGGGGGAAGCTCCTACAATGAGCAGTTCTTC. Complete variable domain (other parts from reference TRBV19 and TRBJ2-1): DGGITQSPKYLFRKEGQNVTLSCEQNLNHDAMYWYRQDPGQGLRLIYYSQIVNDFQKGDIAEGYSVSREKKESFPLTVTSAQKNPTAFYLCASSIIIAGGSSYNEQFFGPGTRLTVL.

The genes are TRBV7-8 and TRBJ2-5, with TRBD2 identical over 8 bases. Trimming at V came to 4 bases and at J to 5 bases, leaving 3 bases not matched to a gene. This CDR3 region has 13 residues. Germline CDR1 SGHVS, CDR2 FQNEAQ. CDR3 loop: CASSSGGGETQYF. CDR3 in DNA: TGTGCCAGCAGCTCCGGCGGGGGGGAGACCCAGTACTTC.

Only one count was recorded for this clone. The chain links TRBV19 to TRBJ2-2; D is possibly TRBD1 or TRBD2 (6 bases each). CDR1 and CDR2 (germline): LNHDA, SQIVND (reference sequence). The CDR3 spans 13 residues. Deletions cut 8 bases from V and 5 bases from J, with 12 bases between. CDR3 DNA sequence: TGTGCCAGTGTAAGGGGGAGGACCGGGGAGCTGTTTTTT. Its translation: CASVRGRTGELFF.

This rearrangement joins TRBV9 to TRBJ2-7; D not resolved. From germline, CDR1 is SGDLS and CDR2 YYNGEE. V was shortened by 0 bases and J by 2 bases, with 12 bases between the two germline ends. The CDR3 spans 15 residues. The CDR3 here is CASSVGLGSPYEQYF. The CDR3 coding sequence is TGTGCCAGCAGCGTAGGATTGGGAAGCCCCTACGAGCAGTACTTC. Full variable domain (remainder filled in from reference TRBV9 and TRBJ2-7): DSGVTQTPKHLITATGQRVTLRCSPRSGDLSVYWYQQSLDQGLQFLIQYYNGEERAKGNILERFSAQQFPDLHSELNLSSLELGDSALYFCASSVGLGSPYEQYFGPGTRLTVT.

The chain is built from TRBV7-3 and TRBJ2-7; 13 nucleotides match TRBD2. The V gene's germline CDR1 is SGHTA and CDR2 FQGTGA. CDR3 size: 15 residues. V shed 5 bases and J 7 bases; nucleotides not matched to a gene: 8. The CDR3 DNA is TGTGCCAGCAGCCCCGGGACTAGCGGGGTCAGGGAGCAGTACTTC. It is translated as CASSPGTSGVREQYF.

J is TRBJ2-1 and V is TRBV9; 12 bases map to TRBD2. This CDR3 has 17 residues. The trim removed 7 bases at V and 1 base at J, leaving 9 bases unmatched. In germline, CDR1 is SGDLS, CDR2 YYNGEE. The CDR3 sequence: CASDSPSGGVSYNEQFF. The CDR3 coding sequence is TGTGCCAGCGATTCCCCTAGCGGGGGGGTTTCCTACAATGAGCAGTTCTTC.

The CDR3 sequence: CASSMRWDSHSNQPQHF. The CDR3 nucleotides read TGTGCCAGTAGTATGAGATGGGACAGTCATAGCAATCAGCCCCAGCATTTT. V is TRBV19 and J is TRBJ1-5; 7 bases align to TRBD1. Germline CDR1 is LNHDA and CDR2 is SQIVND (reference sequence). The V and J ends lost 3 bases and 0 bases, in that order; junction bases with no gene match: 8. This CDR3 has 17 residues.

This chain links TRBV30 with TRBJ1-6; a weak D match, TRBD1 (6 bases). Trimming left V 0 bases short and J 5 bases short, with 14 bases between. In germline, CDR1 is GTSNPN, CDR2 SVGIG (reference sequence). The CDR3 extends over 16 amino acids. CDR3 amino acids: CAWSVPGAWDNSPLHF. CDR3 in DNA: TGTGCCTGGAGTGTACCGGGGGCTTGGGATAATTCACCCCTCCACTTT.

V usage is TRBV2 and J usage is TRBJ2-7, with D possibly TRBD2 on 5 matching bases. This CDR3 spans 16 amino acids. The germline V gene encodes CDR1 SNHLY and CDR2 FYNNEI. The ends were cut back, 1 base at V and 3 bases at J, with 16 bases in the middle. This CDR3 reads CASSEVRGLGDYEQYF. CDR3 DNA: TGTGCCAGCAGTGAAGTTCGAGGGCTAGGAGACTACGAGCAGTACTTC.